Shown below are 19 T cell receptor beta chains from a single sample sequenced in a study of blood T cell repertoires in COVID-19. Clones were read by immunoSEQ multiplex PCR, and TCRdb kept only the in-frame ones, dropping some. This table has 390,000 or so clones, more than 75% appearing once. Material for sequencing was peripheral blood. The receptors were gathered from a woman aged 25 to 45 with COVID-19, enrolled during active disease.

V and J are TRBV2 and TRBJ2-1, with TRBD2 matching 11 bases. Germline V gene sequence: CDR1 SNHLY, CDR2 FYNNEI. There are 17 residues in the CDR3. The trim removed 9 bases at V and 0 bases at J, leaving 10 bases unmatched. CDR3 in DNA: TGTGCCAGTGACGGAGTAGCGGGAGGGCCCTCCTACAATGAGCAGTTCTTC. It yields the protein CASDGVAGGPSYNEQFF.

The CDR3 is CASSGTGLADTQYF. The CDR3, as DNA: TGTGCCAGCAGTGGGACAGGTCTAGCAGATACGCAGTATTTT. The genes are TRBV5-6 and TRBJ2-3; 8 bases match TRBD1. The CDR3 totals 14 residues. V lost 5 bases and J lost 4; bases outside the gene matches: 6. The germline CDR1 and CDR2 sequences are SGHDT and YYEEEE.

This chain uses TRBV2 with TRBJ2-3; D remains unclear. Trimming took 2 bases from V and 4 from J, leaving 7 bases between them. Germline CDR1 reads SNHLY; CDR2 reads FYNNEI. CDR3 length: 13 residues. This chain's CDR3 is CASSELVPDTQYF. The DNA for the CDR3 is TGTGCCAGCAGTGAATTAGTTCCAGATACGCAGTATTTT.

The chain is built from TRBV28 and TRBJ1-1; 7 nucleotides match TRBD1. Germline CDR1 reads MDHEN; CDR2 reads SYDVKM. The CDR3 is 14 amino acids. The V and J ends lost 5 bases and 6 bases, in that order; junction bases with no gene match: 9. The CDR3 DNA reads as TGTGCCAGCAGTACCCCAGGGGGGCGGGCTGAAGCTTTCTTT. This codes for CASSTPGGRAEAFF. Using reference TRBV28 and TRBJ1-1 for the parts outside the CDR3, the full variable domain is DVKVTQSSRYLVKRTGEKVFLECVQDMDHENMFWYRQDPGLGLRLIYFSYDVKMKEKGDIPEGYSVSREKKERFSLILESASTNQTSMYLCASSTPGGRAEAFFGQGTRLTVV.

V usage is TRBV19 and J usage is TRBJ2-5; TRBD1 agrees at 10 bases. Germline V lookup: CDR1 LNHDA, CDR2 SQIVND (reference sequence). Germline trimming cut 8 bases from V and 2 bases from J; bases unmatched to any gene: 5. This CDR3 region has 14 residues. The DNA for the CDR3 is TGTGCCAGTTCCGGACAGGGGGAACAAGAGACCCAGTACTTC. Its protein product is CASSGQGEQETQYF.

V is TRBV18 and J is TRBJ2-3; weak D call: TRBD2 (6 bases). The CDR3 totals 19 residues. V was shortened by 2 bases and J by 0 bases, with 21 bases between the two germline ends. The V gene's germline CDR1 is KGHSH and CDR2 LQKENI. As DNA, the CDR3 is TGTGCCAGCTCACCATACACGGCAAAAGCGGGTACTAGCACAGATACGCAGTATTTT. Protein product: CASSPYTAKAGTSTDTQYF.

This clone appeared a single time. The chain is built from TRBV5-1 and TRBJ1-5; D is uncertain. Germline values: CDR1 SGHRS, CDR2 YFSETQ. Trimming removed 0 bases at V and 4 bases at J, with 8 bases between. The CDR3 is 14 amino acids. CDR3 loop: CASSLDSRNQPQHF. For the CDR3, the DNA is TGCGCCAGCAGCTTGGATTCGAGAAATCAGCCCCAGCATTTT.

This chain links TRBV6-4 with TRBJ2-2, with D tentatively TRBD1 (5 bases). V gave up 2 bases and J gave up 4 bases, with 5 bases separating them. The germline V gene has CDR1 MRHNA and CDR2 SNTAGT. This CDR3 region has 13 residues. CDR3 region: CASSDRGTGELFF. CDR3 sequence (DNA): TGTGCCAGCAGTGACAGGGGCACCGGGGAGCTGTTTTTT.

This clone turned up a few times. The rearrangement uses TRBV2 and TRBJ2-1; possibly TRBD1 for D (6 bases). V gave up 7 bases and J gave up 9 bases, with 22 bases separating them. CDR3 length: 15 amino acids. CDR1 is SNHLY, CDR2 FYNNEI, per germline. Here the CDR3 reads CASIAPRGRRFEQFF. In DNA form, the CDR3 reads TGTGCCAGCATCGCCCCCAGGGGACGGAGGTTTGAGCAGTTCTTC.

The chain joins TRBV21-1 to TRBJ2-1; the table gives TRBD2 as D, unverified against the DNA. TRBV21-1 is termed a pseudogene. CDR3 length: 16 residues. DNA for the CDR3: TGTGCCAGCAAACAACCCGGACTAGCGGGACCTAATGAGCAGTTCTTC. This sequence encodes CASKQPGLAGPNEQFF.

V is TRBV10-3 and J is TRBJ2-1, with TRBD1 matching over 8 bases. V dropped 4 bases and J dropped 8; count of bases not matched to a gene: 4. The CDR3 runs 13 residues. The germline V gene encodes CDR1 ENHRY and CDR2 SYGVKD. DNA for the CDR3: TGTGCCATCAGTGTTGGGACAGGCGATGAGCAGTTCTTC. Protein sequence: CAISVGTGDEQFF.

This chain joins TRBV3-1 (or the pseudogene TRBV3-2) and TRBJ1-1; D possibly corresponds to TRBD1 (5 bases). Trimming removed 3 bases at V and 1 base at J, with 12 bases between. Germline CDR1 is LGHDT and CDR2 is YNNKEL (reference sequence). The CDR3 loop spans 15 amino acids. As DNA, the CDR3 is TGTGCCAGCAGCCATTCTGACAGAAAGAACACTGAAGCTTTCTTT. This gives the protein CASSHSDRKNTEAFF.

This clone was counted a single time. This chain joins TRBV3-1 (or the pseudogene TRBV3-2) and TRBJ1-1; 7 bases agree with TRBD1. Germline V CDR1 and CDR2: LGHDT, YNNKEL (reference sequence). V lost 6 bases and J lost 0; bases outside the gene matches: 4. The CDR3 loop spans 14 amino acids. The CDR3 here is CASRETGMNTEAFF. CDR3 in DNA: TGTGCCAGCAGGGAGACAGGGATGAACACTGAAGCTTTCTTT.

This clone was observed a few times. The genes are TRBV19 and TRBJ2-1; D is uncertain. V was pared by 0 bases and J by 3 bases, with 6 bases between. The CDR3 has 14 amino acids. Germline CDR1 LNHDA, CDR2 SQIVND (reference sequence). Written as DNA, the CDR3 is TGTGCCAGTAGTATAGAGAGGAACTACAATGAGCAGTTCTTC. Protein product: CASSIERNYNEQFF.

At least ten counts were recorded for this clone. The chain carries TRBV5-6 and TRBJ1-5; TRBD1 aligns across 9 bases. The length of the CDR3 is 15 residues. Germline V gene sequence: CDR1 SGHDT, CDR2 YYEEEE. With V trimmed by 4 bases and J by 4 bases, 6 bases remained unmatched. In nucleotides, the CDR3 is TGTGCCAGCAGCATTTCCGGGACAGGGAATCAGCCCCAGCATTTT. Translated: CASSISGTGNQPQHF. The whole variable domain, filled in from reference TRBV5-6 and TRBJ1-5, reads DAGVTQSPTHLIKTRGQQVTLRCSPKSGHDTVSWYQQALGQGPQFIFQYYEEEERQRGNFPDRFSGHQFPNYSSELNVNALLLGDSALYLCASSISGTGNQPQHFGDGTRLSIL.

This clone was recorded only once. This chain connects TRBV11-2 to TRBJ2-1; tentative D call: TRBD2 (5 bases). V was pared by 3 bases and J by 6 bases, with 18 bases between. Germline V gene sequence: CDR1 SGHAT, CDR2 FQNNGV. This CDR3 spans 16 amino acids. CDR3 sequence reads: CASSFRVVEGVNEQFF. For the CDR3, the DNA is TGTGCCAGCAGCTTCCGGGTGGTCGAGGGCGTCAATGAGCAGTTCTTC.

This chain links TRBV21-1 with TRBJ2-2; the table assigns TRBD1, which was not confirmed against the DNA. TRBV21-1 is termed a pseudogene. The CDR3 contains 14 residues. This chain's CDR3 is CASSPDGATGELFF. The DNA of the CDR3 is TGTGCCAGCAGCCCTGATGGGGCCACCGGGGAGCTGTTTTTT.

This clone appeared a few times. The rearrangement links TRBV10-1 to TRBJ1-3; the D is unclear. Germline assignment: CDR1 WNHNN and CDR2 SYGVQD (reference sequence). The V gene lost 2 bases and the J gene lost 0 bases, with 8 bases spanning the gap. The CDR3 contains 15 residues. The DNA of the CDR3 is TGCGCCAGCAGTGAGAGCATCGGCTCTGGAAACACCATATATTTT. This translates into CASSESIGSGNTIYF.

The rearrangement links TRBV19 to TRBJ1-5; maybe TRBD1 (6 bases). Germline assignment: CDR1 LNHDA and CDR2 SQIVND (reference sequence). Deletions cut 4 bases from V and 7 bases from J, with 14 bases between. CDR3 length: 14 residues. CDR3: CASSNAGAGQPQHF. The CDR3 bases are TGTGCCAGTAGTAATGCGGGGGCAGGGCAGCCCCAGCATTTT.